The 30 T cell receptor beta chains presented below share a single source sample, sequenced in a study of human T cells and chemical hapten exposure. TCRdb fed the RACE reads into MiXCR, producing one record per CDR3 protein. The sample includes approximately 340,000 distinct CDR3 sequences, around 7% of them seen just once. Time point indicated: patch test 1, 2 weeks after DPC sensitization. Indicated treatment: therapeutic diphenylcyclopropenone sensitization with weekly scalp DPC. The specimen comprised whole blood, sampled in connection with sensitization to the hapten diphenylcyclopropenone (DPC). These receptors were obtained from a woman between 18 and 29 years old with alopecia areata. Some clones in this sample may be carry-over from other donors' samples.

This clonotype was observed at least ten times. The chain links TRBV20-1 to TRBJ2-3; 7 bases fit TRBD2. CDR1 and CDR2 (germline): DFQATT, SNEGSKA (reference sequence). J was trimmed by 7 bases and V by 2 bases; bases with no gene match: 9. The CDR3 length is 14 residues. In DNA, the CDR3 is TGCAGTGCTAGACAATCAAGCGGGGTAAATACGCAGTATTTT. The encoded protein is CSARQSSGVNTQYF.

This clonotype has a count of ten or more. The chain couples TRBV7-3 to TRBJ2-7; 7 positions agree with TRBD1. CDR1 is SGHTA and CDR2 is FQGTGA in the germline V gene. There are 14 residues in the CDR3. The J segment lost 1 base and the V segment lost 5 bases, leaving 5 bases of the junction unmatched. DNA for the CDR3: TGTGCCAGCAGCCCTGACAGGGCTTCCTACGAGCAGTACTTC. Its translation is CASSPDRASYEQYF.

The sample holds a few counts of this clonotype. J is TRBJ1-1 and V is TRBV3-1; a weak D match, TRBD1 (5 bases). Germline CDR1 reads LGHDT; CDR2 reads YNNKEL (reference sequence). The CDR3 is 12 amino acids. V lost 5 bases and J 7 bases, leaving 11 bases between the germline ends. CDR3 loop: CASSKTGIEAFF. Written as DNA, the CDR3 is TGTGCCAGCAGCAAAACAGGAATTGAAGCTTTCTTT. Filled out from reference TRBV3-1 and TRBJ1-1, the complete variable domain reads DTAVSQTPKYLVTQMGNDKSIKCEQNLGHDTMYWYKQDSKKFLKIMFSYNNKELIINETVPNRFSPKSPDKAHLNLHINSLELGDSAVYFCASSKTGIEAFFGQGTRLTVV.

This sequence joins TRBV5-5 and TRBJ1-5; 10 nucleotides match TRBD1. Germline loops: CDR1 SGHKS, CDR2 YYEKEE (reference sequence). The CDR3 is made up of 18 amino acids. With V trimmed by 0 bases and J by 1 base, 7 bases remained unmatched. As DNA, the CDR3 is TGTGCCAGCAGCTTGGATGGGACAGGGGCTCTGAGCAATCAGCCCCAGCATTTT. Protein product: CASSLDGTGALSNQPQHF.

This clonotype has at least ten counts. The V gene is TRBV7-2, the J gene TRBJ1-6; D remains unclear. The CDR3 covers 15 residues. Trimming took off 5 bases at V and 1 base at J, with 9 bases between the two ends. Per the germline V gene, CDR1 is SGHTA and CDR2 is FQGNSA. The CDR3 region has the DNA TGTGCCAGCAGCGTAGATCTTTCCTATAATTCACCCCTCCACTTT. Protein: CASSVDLSYNSPLHF.

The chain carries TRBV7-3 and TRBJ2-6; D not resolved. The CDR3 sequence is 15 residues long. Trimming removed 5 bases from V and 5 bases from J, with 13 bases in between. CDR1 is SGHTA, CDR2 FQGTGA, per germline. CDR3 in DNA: TGTGCCAGCAGCCTTACGTACTCCCGGGCCAACGTCCTGACTTTC. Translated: CASSLTYSRANVLTF.

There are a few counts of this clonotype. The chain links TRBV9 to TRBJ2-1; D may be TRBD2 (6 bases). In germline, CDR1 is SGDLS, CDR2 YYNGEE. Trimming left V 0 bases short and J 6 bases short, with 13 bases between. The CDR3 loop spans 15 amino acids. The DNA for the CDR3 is TGTGCCAGCAGCGTAGGGGGGGATCCCCTCAATGAGCAGTTCTTC. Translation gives CASSVGGDPLNEQFF. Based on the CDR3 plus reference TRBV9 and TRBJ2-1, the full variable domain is DSGVTQTPKHLITATGQRVTLRCSPRSGDLSVYWYQQSLDQGLQFLIQYYNGEERAKGNILERFSAQQFPDLHSELNLSSLELGDSALYFCASSVGGDPLNEQFFGPGTRLTVL.

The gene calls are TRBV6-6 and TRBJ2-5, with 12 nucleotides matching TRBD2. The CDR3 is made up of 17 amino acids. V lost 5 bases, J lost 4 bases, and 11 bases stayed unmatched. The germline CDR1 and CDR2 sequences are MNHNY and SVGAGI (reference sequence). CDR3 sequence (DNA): TGTGCCAGCAGTGACCCTACACTAGCGGGGGGTTCAGAGACCCAGTACTTC. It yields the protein CASSDPTLAGGSETQYF.

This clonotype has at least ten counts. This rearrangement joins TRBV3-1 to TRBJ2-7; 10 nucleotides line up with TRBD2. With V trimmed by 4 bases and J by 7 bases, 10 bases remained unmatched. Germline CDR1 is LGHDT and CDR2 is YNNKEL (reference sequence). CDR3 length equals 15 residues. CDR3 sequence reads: CASSLNPGLALEQYF. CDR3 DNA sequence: TGTGCCAGCAGCCTTAACCCGGGACTAGCGTTGGAGCAGTACTTC.

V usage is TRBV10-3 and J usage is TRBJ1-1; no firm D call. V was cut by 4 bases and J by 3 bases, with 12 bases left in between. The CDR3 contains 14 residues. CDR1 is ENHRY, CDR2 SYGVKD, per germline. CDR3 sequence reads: CAISGGEKDTEAFF. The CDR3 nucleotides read TGTGCCATCAGTGGGGGAGAGAAGGACACTGAAGCTTTCTTT.

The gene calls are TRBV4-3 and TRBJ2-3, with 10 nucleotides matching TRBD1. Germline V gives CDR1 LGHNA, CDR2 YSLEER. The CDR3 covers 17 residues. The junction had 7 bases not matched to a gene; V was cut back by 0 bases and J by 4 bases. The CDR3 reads CASSQDQGQGLSDTQYF. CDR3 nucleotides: TGCGCCAGCAGCCAAGATCAGGGACAGGGGTTGTCAGATACGCAGTATTTT.

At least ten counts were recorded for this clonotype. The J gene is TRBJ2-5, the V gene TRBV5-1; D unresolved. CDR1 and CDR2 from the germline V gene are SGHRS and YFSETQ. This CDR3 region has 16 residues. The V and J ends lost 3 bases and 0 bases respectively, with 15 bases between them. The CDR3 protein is CASSSPLGADQETQYF. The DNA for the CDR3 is TGCGCCAGCAGCTCTCCCCTCGGTGCAGACCAAGAGACCCAGTACTTC.

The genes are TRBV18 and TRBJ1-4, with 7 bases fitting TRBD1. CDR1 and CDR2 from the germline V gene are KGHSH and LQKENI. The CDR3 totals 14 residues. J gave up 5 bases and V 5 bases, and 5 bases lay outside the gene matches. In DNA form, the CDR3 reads TGTGCCAGCTCAGACACACAGGGGAATGAAAAACTGTTTTTT. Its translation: CASSDTQGNEKLFF.

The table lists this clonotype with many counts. The CDR3 sequence: CASSNFPVSTEAFF. CDR3 bases: TGTGCCAGCAGCAATTTTCCTGTGAGCACTGAAGCTTTCTTT. This chain links TRBV27 with TRBJ1-1; D is unclear. Germline loops: CDR1 MNHEY, CDR2 SMNVEV (reference sequence). V shed 6 bases and J shed 4 bases, with 15 bases lying between them. This CDR3 contains 14 residues.

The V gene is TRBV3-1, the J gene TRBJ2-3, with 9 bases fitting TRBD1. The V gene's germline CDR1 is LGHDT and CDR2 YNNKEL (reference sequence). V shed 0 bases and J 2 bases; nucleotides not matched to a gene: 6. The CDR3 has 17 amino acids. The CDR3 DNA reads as TGTGCCAGCAGCCAAGAACTGGACAGGGGAACCACAGATACGCAGTATTTT. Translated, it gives CASSQELDRGTTDTQYF.

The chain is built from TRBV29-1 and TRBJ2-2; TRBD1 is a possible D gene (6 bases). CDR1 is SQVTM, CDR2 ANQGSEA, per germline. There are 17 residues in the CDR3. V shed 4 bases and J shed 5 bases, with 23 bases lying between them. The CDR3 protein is CSVVLASAGDLTGELFF. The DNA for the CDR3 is TGCAGCGTTGTTTTGGCGTCGGCAGGGGACCTTACCGGGGAGCTGTTTTTT.

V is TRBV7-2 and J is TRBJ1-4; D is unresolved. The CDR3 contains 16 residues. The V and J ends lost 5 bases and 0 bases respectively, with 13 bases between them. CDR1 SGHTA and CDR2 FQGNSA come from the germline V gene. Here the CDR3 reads CASSPVLGATNEKLFF. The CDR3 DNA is TGTGCCAGCAGCCCAGTTTTAGGAGCAACTAATGAAAAACTGTTTTTT.

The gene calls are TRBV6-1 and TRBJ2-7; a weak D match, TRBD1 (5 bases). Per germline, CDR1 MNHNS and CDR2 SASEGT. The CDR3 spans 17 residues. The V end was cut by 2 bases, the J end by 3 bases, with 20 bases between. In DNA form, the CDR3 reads TGTGCCAGCAGTGAATCCGGTTGGGGCCAGGTCCACTACGAGCAGTACTTC. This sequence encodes CASSESGWGQVHYEQYF.

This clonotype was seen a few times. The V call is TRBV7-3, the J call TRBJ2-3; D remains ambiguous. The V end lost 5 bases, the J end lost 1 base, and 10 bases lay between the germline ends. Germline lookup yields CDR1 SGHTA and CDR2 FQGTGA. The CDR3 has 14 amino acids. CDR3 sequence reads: CASSRDQGTDTQYF. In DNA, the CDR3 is TGTGCCAGCAGCCGTGATCAGGGCACAGATACGCAGTATTTT. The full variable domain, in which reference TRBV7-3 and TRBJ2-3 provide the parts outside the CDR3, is GAGVSQTPSNKVTEKGKYVELRCDPISGHTALYWYRQSLGQGPEFLIYFQGTGAADDSGLPNDRFFAVRPEGSVSTLKIQRTERGDSAVYLCASSRDQGTDTQYFGPGTRLTVL.

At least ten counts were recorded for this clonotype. The CDR3 nucleotides are TGTGCCAGCAGGGGACTAGCGGGGCGGGCAGATACGCAGTATTTT. Protein: CASRGLAGRADTQYF. V and J are TRBV6-5 and TRBJ2-3, with 13 bases fitting TRBD2. Germline assignment: CDR1 MNHEY and CDR2 SVGAGI. The CDR3 runs to 15 residues. V lost 6 bases and J lost 4; bases outside the gene matches: 4.

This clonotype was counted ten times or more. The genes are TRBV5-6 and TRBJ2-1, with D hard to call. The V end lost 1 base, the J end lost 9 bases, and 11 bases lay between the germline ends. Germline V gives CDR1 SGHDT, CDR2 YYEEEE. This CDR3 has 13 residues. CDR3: CASSLFLVGEQFF. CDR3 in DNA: TGTGCCAGCAGCTTGTTTCTTGTCGGTGAGCAGTTCTTC.

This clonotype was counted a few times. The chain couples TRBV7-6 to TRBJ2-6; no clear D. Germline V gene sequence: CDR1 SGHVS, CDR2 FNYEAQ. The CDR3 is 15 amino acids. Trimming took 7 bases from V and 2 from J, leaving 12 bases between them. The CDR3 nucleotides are TGTGCCAGCACATCAGAAGGGCCTGGGGCCAACGTCCTGACTTTC. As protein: CASTSEGPGANVLTF.

Here the CDR3 DNA reads TGCGCCAGCAGCTTGGGGCAGGGGGCGGCGAGGAGGGAAGCTTTCTTT. It specifies CASSLGQGAARREAFF. The V gene is TRBV5-1, the J gene TRBJ1-1; 8 bases agree with TRBD1. After removal of 0 bases from V and 8 bases from J, the junction contained 12 bases not matched to a gene. Germline CDR1 reads SGHRS; CDR2 reads YFSETQ. This CDR3 spans 16 amino acids.

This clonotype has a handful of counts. CDR3 sequence reads: CASSLAGTGEAFF. The DNA of the CDR3 is TGTGCCAGCAGTTTAGCGGGGACAGGCGAAGCTTTCTTT. The chain links TRBV12-3 or TRBV12-4 to TRBJ1-1, with 8 bases that match TRBD1. The V segment lost 0 bases and the J segment 8 bases; nucleotides outside the gene matches: 2. The CDR3 runs to 13 residues.

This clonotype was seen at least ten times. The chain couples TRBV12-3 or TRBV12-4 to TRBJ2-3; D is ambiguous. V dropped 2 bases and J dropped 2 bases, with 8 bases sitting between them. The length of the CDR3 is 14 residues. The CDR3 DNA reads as TGTGCCAGCAGTTTATTTACGATCACAGATACGCAGTATTTT. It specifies CASSLFTITDTQYF.

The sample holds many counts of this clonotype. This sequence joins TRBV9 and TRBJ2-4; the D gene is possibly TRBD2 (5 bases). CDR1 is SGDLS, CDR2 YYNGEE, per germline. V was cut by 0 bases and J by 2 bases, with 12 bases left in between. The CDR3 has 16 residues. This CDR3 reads CASSVGPSTTKNIQYF. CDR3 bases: TGTGCCAGCAGCGTAGGTCCTAGCACGACCAAAAACATTCAGTACTTC. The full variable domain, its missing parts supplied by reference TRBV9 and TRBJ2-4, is DSGVTQTPKHLITATGQRVTLRCSPRSGDLSVYWYQQSLDQGLQFLIQYYNGEERAKGNILERFSAQQFPDLHSELNLSSLELGDSALYFCASSVGPSTTKNIQYFGAGTRLSVL.

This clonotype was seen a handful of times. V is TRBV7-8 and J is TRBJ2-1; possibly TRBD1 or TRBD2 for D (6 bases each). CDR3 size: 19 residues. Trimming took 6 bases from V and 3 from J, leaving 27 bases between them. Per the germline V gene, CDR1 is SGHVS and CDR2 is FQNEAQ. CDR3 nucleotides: TGTGCCAGCAGACTTACAAGGGGGGTCGAACTTCTAAACTACAATGAGCAGTTCTTC. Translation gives CASRLTRGVELLNYNEQFF.

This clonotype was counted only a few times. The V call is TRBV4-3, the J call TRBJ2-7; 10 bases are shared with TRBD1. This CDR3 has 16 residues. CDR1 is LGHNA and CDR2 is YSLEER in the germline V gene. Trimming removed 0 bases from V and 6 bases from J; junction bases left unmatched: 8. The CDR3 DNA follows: TGCGCCAGCAGCCAAGAATGGACAGGGGGGTGGCGCGAGCAGTACTTC. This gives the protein CASSQEWTGGWREQYF.

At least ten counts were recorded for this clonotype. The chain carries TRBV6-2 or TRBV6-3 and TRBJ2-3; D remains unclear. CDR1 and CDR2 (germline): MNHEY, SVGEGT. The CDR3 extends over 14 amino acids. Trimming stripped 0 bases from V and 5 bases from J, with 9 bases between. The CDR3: CASSYSPIQDTQYF. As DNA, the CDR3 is TGTGCCAGCAGTTACTCGCCGATTCAAGATACGCAGTATTTT.

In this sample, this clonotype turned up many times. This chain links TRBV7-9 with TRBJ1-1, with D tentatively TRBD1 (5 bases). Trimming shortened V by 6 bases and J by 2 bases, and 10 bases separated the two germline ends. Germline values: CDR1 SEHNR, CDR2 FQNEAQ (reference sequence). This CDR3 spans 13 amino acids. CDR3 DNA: TGTGCCAGCAGTCTCGACAGTAACACTGAAGCTTTCTTT. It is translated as CASSLDSNTEAFF.